The rows below give T cell receptor beta chains drawn from one sample of a study of cytomegalovirus exposure and HLA in healthy donors. Assay: immunoSEQ multiplex PCR; the TCRdb copy retains only in-frame clones and omits some. The sample has about 110,000 clones; nearly 85% are singletons. Material for sequencing was PBMCs. The receptors shown here come from a man aged 18 to 30 in good health and CMV-seronegative. Each CDR3 is given with its conserved first and last residue. A D gene is named only where the DNA matches it firmly. A clone size is listed for some rows: how often the clone was seen (once, few, many), or a class if it is expanded.

clone_size: few; v_call: TRBV13; d_call: TRBD2; j_call: TRBJ2-1; cdr3_nt: TGTGCCAGCAGCTTATATCTCCGTGCTAGCGGGAGGGCATCCTACAATGAGCAGTTCTTC; cdr3_aa: CASSLYLRASGRASYNEQFF
clone_size: NA; v_call: TRBV30; d_call: NA; j_call: TRBJ1-2; cdr3_nt: TGTGCCTGGAGTGAAGGGGCCGCCTACTATGGCTACACCTTC; cdr3_aa: CAWSEGAAYYGYTF
clone_size: once; v_call: TRBV28; d_call: TRBD1; j_call: TRBJ1-2; cdr3_nt: TGTGCCAGCAGTTGGCAGGGGGCTAGCTATGGCTACACCTTC; cdr3_aa: CASSWQGASYGYTF
clone_size: NA; v_call: TRBV30; d_call: NA; j_call: TRBJ2-5; cdr3_nt: TGTGCCTGGTGCCCGGGTCAAGAGACCCAGTACTTC; cdr3_aa: CAWCPGQETQYF
clone_size: NA; v_call: TRBV5-4; d_call: NA; j_call: TRBJ2-5; cdr3_nt: TGTGCCAGCAGCTTCGGGACTCAAGAGACCCAGTACTTC; cdr3_aa: CASSFGTQETQYF
clone_size: NA; v_call: TRBV7-2; d_call: TRBD2; j_call: TRBJ2-1; cdr3_nt: TGTGCCAGCAGCTTAGGGGCTAGCGGAGTGGGGCTCTCCTACAATGAGCAGTTCTTC; cdr3_aa: CASSLGASGVGLSYNEQFF
clone_size: NA; v_call: TRBV9; d_call: NA; j_call: TRBJ2-2; cdr3_nt: TGTGCCAGCAACGGGAGGGACAGGGATAAAACCGGGGAGCTGTTTTTT; cdr3_aa: CASNGRDRDKTGELFF
clone_size: NA; v_call: TRBV7-2; d_call: NA; j_call: TRBJ2-7; cdr3_nt: TGTGCCAGCAGCTTAGCCCCCTGGTTACAGGGATCCTACGAGCAGTACTTC; cdr3_aa: CASSLAPWLQGSYEQYF
clone_size: NA; v_call: TRBV11-2; d_call: NA; j_call: TRBJ1-2; cdr3_nt: TGTGCCAGCAGCTTAGATGGGGCAGCTCTCACCTTC; cdr3_aa: CASSLDGAALTF
clone_size: few; v_call: TRBV6-5; d_call: NA; j_call: TRBJ2-7; cdr3_nt: TGTGCCAGCAGTTACTCGCCGGCCCGGGGGGAGCAGTACTTC; cdr3_aa: CASSYSPARGEQYF
clone_size: NA; v_call: TRBV18; d_call: NA; j_call: TRBJ1-5; cdr3_nt: TGTGCCAGCTCTCTGCAGGGTCGGGCGGGCAATCAGCCCCAGCATTTT; cdr3_aa: CASSLQGRAGNQPQHF
clone_size: NA; v_call: TRBV23-1; d_call: TRBD1; j_call: TRBJ2-7; cdr3_nt: TGCGCCAGCAGTCTACAGGGGAACCCCGACGAGCAGTACTTC; cdr3_aa: CASSLQGNPDEQYF
clone_size: NA; v_call: TRBV6-5; d_call: NA; j_call: TRBJ1-2; cdr3_nt: TGTGCCAGCAGTTACTCGGGCAGCAACTATGGCTACACCTTC; cdr3_aa: CASSYSGSNYGYTF
clone_size: NA; v_call: TRBV10-2; d_call: NA; j_call: TRBJ1-4; cdr3_nt: TGCGCCAGCAGTGAGGTCTCAGGGAAGGGGTCTAATGAAAAACTGTTTTTT; cdr3_aa: CASSEVSGKGSNEKLFF
clone_size: NA; v_call: TRBV28; d_call: NA; j_call: TRBJ2-7; cdr3_nt: TGTGCCAGCAGTTTACAGGCCCCCCCCTACGAGCAGTACTTC; cdr3_aa: CASSLQAPPYEQYF
clone_size: NA; v_call: TRBV11-1; d_call: NA; j_call: TRBJ2-7; cdr3_nt: TGTGCCAGCAGCTTGGCGTGGAGGGCCTACGAGCAGTACTTC; cdr3_aa: CASSLAWRAYEQYF
clone_size: NA; v_call: TRBV7-8; d_call: NA; j_call: TRBJ2-1; cdr3_nt: TGTGCCAGCAGCTCGACAGGTTGGGTTAGCTATGAGCAGTTCTTC; cdr3_aa: CASSSTGWVSYEQFF
clone_size: NA; v_call: TRBV30; d_call: NA; j_call: TRBJ2-1; cdr3_nt: TGTGCCTGGACAAGGGGGGGGCGAATCTACAATGAGCAGTTCTTC; cdr3_aa: CAWTRGGRIYNEQFF
clone_size: few; v_call: TRBV5-1; d_call: TRBD1; j_call: TRBJ1-4; cdr3_nt: TGCGCCAGCAGCGATGAAAAGGACCCATCACCGGGACAGGGCCGAAATGAAAAACTGTTTTTT; cdr3_aa: CASSDEKDPSPGQGRNEKLFF
clone_size: NA; v_call: TRBV19; d_call: NA; j_call: TRBJ2-7; cdr3_nt: TGTGCCAGTAGTATAGGGGGGCAGTACGAGCAGTACTTC; cdr3_aa: CASSIGGQYEQYF
clone_size: few; v_call: TRBV6-1; d_call: TRBD2; j_call: TRBJ2-7; cdr3_nt: TGTGCCAGCAGTGAAGAGACTAGCGGGTCATACGAGCAGTACTTC; cdr3_aa: CASSEETSGSYEQYF
clone_size: NA; v_call: TRBV6-6; d_call: NA; j_call: TRBJ1-2; cdr3_nt: TGTGCCAGCAGTTACTCGGGACACCTAAACTATGGCTACACCTTC; cdr3_aa: CASSYSGHLNYGYTF
clone_size: NA; v_call: TRBV13; d_call: NA; j_call: TRBJ1-1; cdr3_nt: TGTGCCAGCAGCTTACGGTCCTTGCGGGCAGAGGGTGAAGCTTTCTTT; cdr3_aa: CASSLRSLRAEGEAFF
clone_size: few; v_call: TRBV7-2; d_call: NA; j_call: TRBJ1-5; cdr3_nt: TGTGCCAGCAGTTTTGGGGGGGAGGGTCAGCCCCAGCATTTT; cdr3_aa: CASSFGGEGQPQHF
clone_size: NA; v_call: TRBV10-3; d_call: NA; j_call: TRBJ2-3; cdr3_nt: TGTGCCATCAGTGTACGGCTAGGAGGACCAGATACGCAGTATTTT; cdr3_aa: CAISVRLGGPDTQYF
clone_size: NA; v_call: TRBV6-5; d_call: TRBD1; j_call: TRBJ2-7; cdr3_nt: TGTGCCAGCAGTTCCACCGGGACAGGAGGCTACGAGCAGTACTTC; cdr3_aa: CASSSTGTGGYEQYF
clone_size: NA; v_call: TRBV7-8; d_call: TRBD2; j_call: TRBJ2-5; cdr3_nt: TGTGCCAGCAGCACCGGACTAGCGGGAGTTGGGGAGACCCAGTACTTC; cdr3_aa: CASSTGLAGVGETQYF
clone_size: NA; v_call: TRBV7-6; d_call: NA; j_call: TRBJ2-1; cdr3_nt: TGTGCCAGCAGCTTAGCACCGGGTAGTGAGCAGTTCTTC; cdr3_aa: CASSLAPGSEQFF
clone_size: NA; v_call: TRBV7-8; d_call: TRBD1; j_call: TRBJ2-7; cdr3_nt: TGTGCCAGCAGCTTAAGGGGACAGGGCTACGAGCAGTACTTC; cdr3_aa: CASSLRGQGYEQYF
clone_size: NA; v_call: TRBV5-4; d_call: NA; j_call: TRBJ2-1; cdr3_nt: TGTGCCAGCAGCTTTGGGAGCTTCTACAATGAGCAGTTCTTC; cdr3_aa: CASSFGSFYNEQFF
clone_size: once; v_call: TRBV6-6; d_call: TRBD2; j_call: TRBJ2-7; cdr3_nt: TGTGCCAGCAGGCCTGAACTAGCGGGGATCTACGAGCAGTACTTC; cdr3_aa: CASRPELAGIYEQYF
clone_size: few; v_call: TRBV4-1; d_call: TRBD1; j_call: TRBJ2-7; cdr3_nt: TGCGCCAGCAGCGCGGGGTGGGGGACAGGGCCGGGCGAGCAGTACTTC; cdr3_aa: CASSAGWGTGPGEQYF
clone_size: NA; v_call: TRBV6-5; d_call: TRBD2; j_call: TRBJ2-1; cdr3_nt: TGTGCCAGCAGTTCGAGGGCGGGGGGGTACAATGAGCAGTTCTTC; cdr3_aa: CASSSRAGGYNEQFF
clone_size: NA; v_call: TRBV5-4; d_call: NA; j_call: TRBJ2-4; cdr3_nt: TGTGCCAGCAGCCTTGACAGGTTTTCGGGCAAAAACATTCAGTACTTC; cdr3_aa: CASSLDRFSGKNIQYF
clone_size: NA; v_call: TRBV7-8; d_call: NA; j_call: TRBJ2-1; cdr3_nt: TGTGCCAGCAGCGCCGAGGACAGAGGCTCCTACAATGAGCAGTTCTTC; cdr3_aa: CASSAEDRGSYNEQFF
clone_size: NA; v_call: TRBV5-4; d_call: NA; j_call: TRBJ1-5; cdr3_nt: TGTGCCAGCAGCAAGGGAGGAGGCAATCAGCCCCAGCATTTT; cdr3_aa: CASSKGGGNQPQHF